The T cell receptor beta chain described here comes from a study of lymphopenia after photon versus proton radiotherapy. Trimming removed 0 bases from V and 2 bases from J, with 12 bases in between. The CDR3 covers 16 residues. Germline lookup yields CDR1 SGHNT and CDR2 YYREEE (reference sequence). Libraries were prepared by immunoSEQ multiplex PCR; TCRdb keeps only in-frame clonotypes and omits some of them. The sample shows 26,000 or so clones, roughly four fifths of them seen only once. As concerns this clone: The antigen remains undetermined.

General study results and limits: After lymphocyte nadir, photon-treated repertoires showed oligoclonal expansion, especially CD8+ Temra. Relative stability marked proton patients; photon patients lost diversity and naive cells. Better survival with proton therapy was suggested as possible, not demonstrated. In patients who died, overall survival fell as post-nadir TCR diversity dropped more.

The rearrangement uses TRBV5-4 and TRBJ1-3; perhaps TRBD1 as D (6 bases). The sequencing used peripheral blood, collected from a patient treated with photon-based radiotherapy. This TCR was recovered from a man between 45 and 60 years old with gastric cancer. The CDR3 protein is CASSLGLQGTGNTIYF. The CDR3 coding sequence is TGTGCCAGCAGCTTGGGATTACAGGGAACTGGAAACACCATATATTTT.